The T cell receptor (beta chain) under discussion was sequenced for a study of beta chain features in type 1 diabetes. Study observations and caveats: Moderate but significant shortening of TCRB CDR3s was recorded in all four CD4+ subsets from Type 1 diabetes patients.

cDNA synthesis used the whole RNA isolate, giving expressed TCRB sequences. Produced via immunoSEQ multiplex PCR; TCRdb's table is partial and in-frame only. Found here are hundreds of thousands of clones, 13% of them singletons; the top ten hold 0.022%. About this clone itself: The antigen remains undetermined.

J gave up 7 bases and V 5 bases, and 13 bases lay outside the gene matches. The CDR3 sequence is 15 residues long. Germline CDR1 reads SEHNR; CDR2 reads FQNEAQ (reference sequence). The authors took one heparinised blood draw, averaging about 120 mL, from each donor. This TCR came from a man younger than 35 with type 1 diabetes. V usage is TRBV7-9 and J usage is TRBJ1-2; 7 bases fit TRBD1. The sequenced sample consisted of naive CD4+ T cells from blood. The CDR3 DNA follows: TGTGCCAGCAGCCTATTAGACAGGGCGGGCTCTGGCTACACCTTC. It specifies CASSLLDRAGSGYTF. The full variable domain, rest sourced from reference TRBV7-9 and TRBJ1-2, is DTGVSQNPRHKITKRGQNVTFRCDPISEHNRLYWYRQTLGQGPEFLTYFQNEAQLEKSRLLSDRFSAERPKGSFSTLEIQRTEQGDSAMYLCASSLLDRAGSGYTFGSGTRLTVV.